Sequencing of this T cell receptor (beta chain) was carried out in a study of T cells in Graves' hyperthyroidism and ophthalmopathy. At the level of the study: Peripheral blood was obtained at initial diagnosis, preceding any treatment.

TCR beta CDR3 regions were amplified from RNA transcripts. Carried out on the TCR CDR3, a first-round RT-PCR used the HTBI primer set. TCRdb independently ran MiXCR on the multiplex PCR reads; one entry per CDR3 protein. The sample has about 500,000 distinct CDR3 sequences, approximately 15% seen once. The V and J ends lost 1 base and 2 bases respectively, with 9 bases between them. The CDR3 sequence is 15 residues long. Germline CDR1 reads SGHVS; CDR2 reads FQNEAQ. This sample holds PBMCs from 9.5 to 10 ml fresh peripheral blood. In its sample, this clonotype was seen many times. The chain employs TRBV7-8 and TRBJ1-5; tentative D call: TRBD1 (5 bases). The sequencing sample was made of blood. This receptor was obtained from a young woman with Graves' hyperthyroidism. CDR3 residues: CASSLVLGGNQPQHF. The CDR3 DNA reads TGTGCCAGCAGCTTAGTCCTGGGGGGCAATCAGCCCCAGCATTTT.